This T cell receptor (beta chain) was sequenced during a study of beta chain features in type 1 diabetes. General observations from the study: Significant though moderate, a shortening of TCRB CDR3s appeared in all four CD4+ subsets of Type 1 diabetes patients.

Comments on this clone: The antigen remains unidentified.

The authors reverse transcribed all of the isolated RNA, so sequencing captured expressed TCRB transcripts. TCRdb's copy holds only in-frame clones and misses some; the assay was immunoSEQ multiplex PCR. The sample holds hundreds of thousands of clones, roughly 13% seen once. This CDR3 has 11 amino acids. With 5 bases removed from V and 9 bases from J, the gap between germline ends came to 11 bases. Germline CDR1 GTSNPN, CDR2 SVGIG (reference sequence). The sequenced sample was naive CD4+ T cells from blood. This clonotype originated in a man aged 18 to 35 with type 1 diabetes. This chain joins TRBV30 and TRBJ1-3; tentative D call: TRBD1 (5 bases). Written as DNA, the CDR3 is TGTGCCTGGGAAGGCGGGGGCACCATATATTTT. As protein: CAWEGGGTIYF.